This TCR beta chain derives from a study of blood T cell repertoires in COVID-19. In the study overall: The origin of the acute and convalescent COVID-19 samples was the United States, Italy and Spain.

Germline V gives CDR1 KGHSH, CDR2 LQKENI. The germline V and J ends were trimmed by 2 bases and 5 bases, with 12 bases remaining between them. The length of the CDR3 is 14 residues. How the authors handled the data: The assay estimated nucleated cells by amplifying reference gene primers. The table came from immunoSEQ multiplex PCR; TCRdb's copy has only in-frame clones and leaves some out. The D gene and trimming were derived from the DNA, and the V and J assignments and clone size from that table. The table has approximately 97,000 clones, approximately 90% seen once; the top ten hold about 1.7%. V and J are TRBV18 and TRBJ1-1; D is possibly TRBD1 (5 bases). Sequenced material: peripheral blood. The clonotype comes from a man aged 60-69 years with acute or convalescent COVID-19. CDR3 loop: CASSPTQGGTEAFF. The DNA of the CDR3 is TGTGCCAGCTCACCAACGCAGGGTGGGACTGAAGCTTTCTTT. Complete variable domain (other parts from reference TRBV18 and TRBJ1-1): NAGVMQNPRHLVRRRGQEARLRCSPMKGHSHVYWYRQLPEEGLKFMVYLQKENIIDESGMPKERFSAEFPKEGPSILRIQQVVRGDSAAYFCASSPTQGGTEAFFGQGTRLTVV.